This paragraph reports one T cell receptor beta chain. Germline values: CDR1 SEHNR, CDR2 FQNEAQ (reference sequence). The CDR3 runs to 13 residues. The V gene lost 6 bases and the J gene lost 6 bases, with 14 bases spanning the gap. This sample was included in a study of blood T cell repertoires in COVID-19. Overall study context: Sources were T cells, B-cell-depleted T cells, or PBMCs; the material itself was cDNA or gDNA.

This table comes from immunoSEQ multiplex PCR, and its TCRdb copy is limited to in-frame clones, with some not included. The data contain some 330,000 clones, approximately 87% of them singletons. The sequencing sample was made of peripheral blood. The sequence came from a woman aged 50 to 60 with active or convalescent COVID-19. The J gene is TRBJ1-1, the V gene TRBV7-9; tentative D call: TRBD1 (5 bases). CDR3 nucleotide sequence: TGTGCCAGCAGTGGGAGGGGAGGATCTGAAGCTTTCTTT. As protein: CASSGRGGSEAFF.